What follows describes a single T cell receptor (beta chain). Its matching antigen is unknown. This sample was taken from a study of cytomegalovirus exposure and HLA in healthy donors. Findings and limits, study-wide: For presence/absence analyses, sequencing depth was assumed to be roughly uniform across donors.

The PCR was carried out with 60 Vbeta primers and 13 Jbeta primers. TCRdb's table, derived via immunoSEQ multiplex PCR, lists solely in-frame clones and lacks some. The table for this sample gives just over 150,000 clones. Trimming removed 5 bases at V and 8 bases at J, with 6 bases between. Germline assignment: CDR1 LNHNV and CDR2 YYDKDF (reference sequence). CDR3 length equals 11 residues. The clonotype was recovered from a young man in good health and CMV-seronegative. The chain couples TRBV15 to TRBJ2-2; TRBD2 is a possible D gene (5 bases). The specimen sequenced was PBMCs. CDR3 amino acids: CATSAGGELFF. In DNA, the CDR3 is TGTGCCACCAGCGCGGGTGGGGAGCTGTTTTTT.